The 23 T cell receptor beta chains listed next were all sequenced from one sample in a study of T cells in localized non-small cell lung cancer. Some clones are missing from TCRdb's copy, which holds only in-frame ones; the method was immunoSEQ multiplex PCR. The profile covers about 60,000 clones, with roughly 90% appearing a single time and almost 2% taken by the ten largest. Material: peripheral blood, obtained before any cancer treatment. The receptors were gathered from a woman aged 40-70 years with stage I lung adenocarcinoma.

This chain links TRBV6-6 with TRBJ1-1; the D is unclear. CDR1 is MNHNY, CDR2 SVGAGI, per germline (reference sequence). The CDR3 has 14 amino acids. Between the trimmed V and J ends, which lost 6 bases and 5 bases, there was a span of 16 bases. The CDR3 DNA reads TGTGCCAGCAGAAAAGGCTTGGGCGGGACTGAAGCTTTCTTT. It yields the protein CASRKGLGGTEAFF.

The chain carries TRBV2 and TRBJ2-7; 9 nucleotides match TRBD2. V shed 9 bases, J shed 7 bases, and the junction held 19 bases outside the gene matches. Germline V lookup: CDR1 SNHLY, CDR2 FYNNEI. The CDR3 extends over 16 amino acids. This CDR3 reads CARSTTSGNAGREQYF. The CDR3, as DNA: TGTGCCAGATCGACGACTAGCGGCAATGCCGGGCGAGAGCAGTACTTC. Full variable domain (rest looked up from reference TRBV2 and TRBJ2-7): EPEVTQTPSHQVTQMGQEVILRCVPISNHLYFYWYRQILGQKVEFLVSFYNNEISEKSEIFDDQFSVERPDGSNFTLKIRSTKLEDSAMYFCARSTTSGNAGREQYFGPGTRLTVT.

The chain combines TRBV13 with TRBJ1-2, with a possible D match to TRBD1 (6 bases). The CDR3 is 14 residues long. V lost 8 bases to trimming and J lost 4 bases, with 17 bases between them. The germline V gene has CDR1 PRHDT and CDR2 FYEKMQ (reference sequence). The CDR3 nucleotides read TGTGCCAGCCGTAAGGACAGTGAGGGCTATGGCTACACCTTC. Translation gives CASRKDSEGYGYTF. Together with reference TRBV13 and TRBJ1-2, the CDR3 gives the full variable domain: AAGVIQSPRHLIKEKRETATLKCYPIPRHDTVYWYQQGPGQDPQFLISFYEKMQSDKGSIPDRFSAQQFSDYHSELNMSSLELGDSALYFCASRKDSEGYGYTFGSGTRLTVV.

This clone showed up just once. The CDR3 spells CASQAGAPDTQYF. The CDR3 nucleotides read TGCGCCAGCCAAGCAGGGGCCCCAGATACGCAGTATTTT. J is TRBJ2-3 and V is TRBV10-1; D may be TRBD1 (6 bases). From germline, CDR1 is WNHNN and CDR2 SYGVQD (reference sequence). The V end lost 8 bases, the J end lost 4 bases, and 13 bases lay between the germline ends. The CDR3 loop spans 13 amino acids.

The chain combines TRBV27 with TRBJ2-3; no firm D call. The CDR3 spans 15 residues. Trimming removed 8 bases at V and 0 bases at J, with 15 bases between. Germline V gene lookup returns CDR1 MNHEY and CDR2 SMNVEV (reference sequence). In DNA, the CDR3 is TGTGCCAGCCAAAATCACGAACTTAGCACAGATACGCAGTATTTT. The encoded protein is CASQNHELSTDTQYF.

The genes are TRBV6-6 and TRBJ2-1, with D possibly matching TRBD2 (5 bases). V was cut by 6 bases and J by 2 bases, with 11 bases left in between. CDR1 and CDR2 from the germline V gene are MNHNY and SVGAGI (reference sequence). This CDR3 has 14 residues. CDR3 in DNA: TGTGCCAGCAGCTCAGCGGCGACCTACAATGAGCAGTTCTTC. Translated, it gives CASSSAATYNEQFF.

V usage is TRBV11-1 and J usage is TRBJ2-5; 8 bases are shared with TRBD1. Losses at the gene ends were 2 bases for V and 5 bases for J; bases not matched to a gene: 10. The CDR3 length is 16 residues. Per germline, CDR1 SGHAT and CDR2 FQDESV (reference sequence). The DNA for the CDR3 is TGTGCCAGCAGCTTAAGTGCAGGGGGCTACGGTGAGACCCAGTACTTC. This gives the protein CASSLSAGGYGETQYF.

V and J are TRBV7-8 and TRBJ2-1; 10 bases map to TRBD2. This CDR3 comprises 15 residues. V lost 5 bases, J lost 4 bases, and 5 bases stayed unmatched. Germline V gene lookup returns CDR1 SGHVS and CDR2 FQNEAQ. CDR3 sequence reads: CASSPLAGQYNEQFF. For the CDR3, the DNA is TGTGCCAGCAGCCCACTAGCGGGGCAATACAATGAGCAGTTCTTC.

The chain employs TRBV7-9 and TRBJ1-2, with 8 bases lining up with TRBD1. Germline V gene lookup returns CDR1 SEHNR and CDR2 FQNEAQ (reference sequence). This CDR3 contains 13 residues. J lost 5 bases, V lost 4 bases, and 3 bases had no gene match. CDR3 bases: TGTGCCAGCAGCTCGAGACAGGGGTATGGCTACACCTTC. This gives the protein CASSSRQGYGYTF.

This chain's CDR3 is CASSLGWVSGNTIYF. The CDR3 DNA reads TGTGCCAGCAGCTTAGGGTGGGTCTCTGGAAACACCATATATTTT. This sequence joins TRBV13 and TRBJ1-3; the D is unclear. V dropped 0 bases and J dropped 0 bases, with 6 bases sitting between them. The CDR3 contains 15 residues. CDR1 and CDR2 from the germline V gene are PRHDT and FYEKMQ (reference sequence). Based on the CDR3 plus reference TRBV13 and TRBJ1-3, the full variable domain is AAGVIQSPRHLIKEKRETATLKCYPIPRHDTVYWYQQGPGQDPQFLISFYEKMQSDKGSIPDRFSAQQFSDYHSELNMSSLELGDSALYFCASSLGWVSGNTIYFGEGSWLTVV.

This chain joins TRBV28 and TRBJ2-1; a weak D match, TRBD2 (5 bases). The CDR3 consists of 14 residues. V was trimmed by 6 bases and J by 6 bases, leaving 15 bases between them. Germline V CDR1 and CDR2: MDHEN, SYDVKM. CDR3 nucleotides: TGTGCCAGCAGGAGGGAAAGGAGGTCCAATGAGCAGTTCTTC. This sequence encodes CASRRERRSNEQFF.

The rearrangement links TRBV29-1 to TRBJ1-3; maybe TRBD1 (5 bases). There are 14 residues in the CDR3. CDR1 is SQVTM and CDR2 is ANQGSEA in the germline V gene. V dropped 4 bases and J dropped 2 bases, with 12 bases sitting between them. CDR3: CSVAQWGTGNTIYF. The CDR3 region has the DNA TGCAGCGTTGCCCAGTGGGGGACTGGAAACACCATATATTTT.

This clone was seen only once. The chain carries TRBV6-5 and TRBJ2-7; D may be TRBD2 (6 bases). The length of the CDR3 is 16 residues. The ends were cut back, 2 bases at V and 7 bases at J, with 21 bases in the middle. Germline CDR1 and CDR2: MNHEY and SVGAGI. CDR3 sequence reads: CASSYDFLAGGAEQYF. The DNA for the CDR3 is TGTGCCAGCAGTTACGATTTTTTGGCTGGAGGGGCGGAGCAGTACTTC.

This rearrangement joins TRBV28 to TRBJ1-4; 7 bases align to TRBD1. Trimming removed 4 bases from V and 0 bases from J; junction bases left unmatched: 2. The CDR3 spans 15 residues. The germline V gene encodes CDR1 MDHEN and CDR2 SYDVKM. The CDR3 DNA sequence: TGTGCCAGCAGTTCTCAGGGGGCAACTAATGAAAAACTGTTTTTT. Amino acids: CASSSQGATNEKLFF.

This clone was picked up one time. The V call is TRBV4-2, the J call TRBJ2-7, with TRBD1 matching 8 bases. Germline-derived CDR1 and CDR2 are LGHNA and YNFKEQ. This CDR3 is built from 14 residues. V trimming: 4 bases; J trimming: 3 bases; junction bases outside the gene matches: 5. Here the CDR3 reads CASSPGTGVYEQYF. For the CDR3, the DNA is TGTGCCAGCAGCCCCGGGACAGGAGTCTACGAGCAGTACTTC.

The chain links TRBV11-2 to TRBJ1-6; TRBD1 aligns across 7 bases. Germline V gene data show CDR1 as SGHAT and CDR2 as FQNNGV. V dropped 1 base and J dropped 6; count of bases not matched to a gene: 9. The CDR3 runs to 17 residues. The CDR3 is CASSLVPPGQLNSPLHF. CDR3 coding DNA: TGTGCCAGCAGCTTAGTCCCCCCGGGACAGCTTAATTCACCCCTCCACTTT.

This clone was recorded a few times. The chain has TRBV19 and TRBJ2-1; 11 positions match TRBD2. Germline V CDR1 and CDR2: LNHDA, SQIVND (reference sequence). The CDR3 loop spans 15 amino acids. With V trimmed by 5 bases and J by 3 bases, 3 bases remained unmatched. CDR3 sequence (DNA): TGTGCCAGTAGTCCACTAGCGGGGGTCTACAATGAGCAGTTCTTC. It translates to CASSPLAGVYNEQFF.

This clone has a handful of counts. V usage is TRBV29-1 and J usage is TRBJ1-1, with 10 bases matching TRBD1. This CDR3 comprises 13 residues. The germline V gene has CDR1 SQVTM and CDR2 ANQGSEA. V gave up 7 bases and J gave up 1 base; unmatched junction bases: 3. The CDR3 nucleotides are TGCAGCGCCAGGGACAGGGGGAACACTGAAGCTTTCTTT. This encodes CSARDRGNTEAFF.

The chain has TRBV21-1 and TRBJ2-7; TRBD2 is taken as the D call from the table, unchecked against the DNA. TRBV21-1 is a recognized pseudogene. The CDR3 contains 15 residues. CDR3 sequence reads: CASSNQRKRTYEQYF. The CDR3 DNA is TGTGCCAGCAGCAACCAGCGTAAGCGCACCTACGAGCAGTACTTC.

This CDR3 reads CASRPRDNYGYTF. The CDR3 DNA sequence: TGTGCCAGCAGACCCCGGGACAACTATGGCTACACCTTC. The rearrangement links TRBV6-6 to TRBJ1-2; D is possibly TRBD1 (5 bases). Germline-derived CDR1 and CDR2 are MNHNY and SVGAGI (reference sequence). CDR3 length: 13 amino acids. Trimming shortened V by 6 bases and J by 2 bases, and 10 bases separated the two germline ends.

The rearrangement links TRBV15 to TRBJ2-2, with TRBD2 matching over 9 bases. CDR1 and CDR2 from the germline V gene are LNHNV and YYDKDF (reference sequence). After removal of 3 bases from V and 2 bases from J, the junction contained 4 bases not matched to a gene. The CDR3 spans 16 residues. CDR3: CATSSYSGGNTGELFF. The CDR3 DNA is TGTGCCACCAGCAGTTATAGCGGGGGAAACACCGGGGAGCTGTTTTTT.

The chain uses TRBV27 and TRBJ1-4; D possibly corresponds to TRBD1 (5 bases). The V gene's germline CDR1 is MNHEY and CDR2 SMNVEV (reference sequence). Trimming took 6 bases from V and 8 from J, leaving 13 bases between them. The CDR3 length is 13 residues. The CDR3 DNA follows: TGTGCCAGCAGGTTGAACCGGGGGGAAAAACTGTTTTTT. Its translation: CASRLNRGEKLFF. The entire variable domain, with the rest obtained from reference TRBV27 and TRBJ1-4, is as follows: EAQVTQNPRYLITVTGKKLTVTCSQNMNHEYMSWYRQDPGLGLRQIYYSMNVEVTDKGDVPEGYKVSRKEKRNFPLILESPSPNQTSLYFCASRLNRGEKLFFGSGTQLSVL.

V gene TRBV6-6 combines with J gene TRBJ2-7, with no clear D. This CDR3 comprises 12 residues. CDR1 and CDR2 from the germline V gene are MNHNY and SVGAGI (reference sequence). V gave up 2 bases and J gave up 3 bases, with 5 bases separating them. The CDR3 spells CASSYQDYEQYF. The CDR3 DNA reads TGTGCCAGCAGTTACCAAGACTACGAGCAGTACTTC.